Listed here is a single T cell receptor beta chain. This specimen comes from a study of blood T cell repertoires in COVID-19. This CDR3 spans 15 amino acids. CDR1 is SNHLY, CDR2 FYNNEI, per germline. The V gene lost 7 bases and the J gene lost 6 bases, with 21 bases spanning the gap. Measured with immunoSEQ multiplex PCR; TCRdb has only the in-frame clones, and not every one. The profile covers some 330,000 clones, with over 75% appearing a single time and around 1.9% taken by the ten largest. The rearrangement joins TRBV2 to TRBJ1-2, with a weak D call TRBD1 (5 bases). The sample consisted of PBMCs or T cells enriched from blood (not recorded which). This TCR was recovered from a man aged 35 to 55 in a cohort exposed to, infected with or recovered from COVID-19 (not recorded which). The CDR3 region has the DNA TGTGCCAGCATTGGAACTAGCACGGGACCCAATGGCTACACCTTC. This translates into CASIGTSTGPNGYTF.